The T cell receptor (beta chain) under discussion was sequenced for a study of cytomegalovirus exposure and HLA in healthy donors. Germline V lookup: CDR1 SGHDN, CDR2 FVKESK. The CDR3 totals 13 residues. The V end was cut by 5 bases, the J end by 5 bases, with 10 bases between. This PCR relied on a set of 60 Vbeta primers and 13 Jbeta primers. Profiling relied on immunoSEQ multiplex PCR, and the TCRdb table lists in-frame clones only, not all of them. Here the sample spans roughly 160,000 clones, roughly 75% being singletons. The chain has TRBV14 and TRBJ2-1; TRBD2 might be the D (5 bases). The TCR originated in a woman in her forties or fifties in good health and CMV-seropositive. Sequenced input: PBMCs. The DNA for the CDR3 is TGTGCCAGCAGCGCGGGTACGAACAATGAGCAGTTCTTC. As protein: CASSAGTNNEQFF. The whole variable domain, remainder taken from reference TRBV14 and TRBJ2-1, is EAGVTQFPSHSVIEKGQTVTLRCDPISGHDNLYWYRRVMGKEIKFLLHFVKESKQDESGMPNNRFLAERTGGTYSTLKVQPAELEDSGVYFCASSAGTNNEQFFGPGTRLTVL.